This T cell receptor (beta chain) was sequenced in a study of blood T cell repertoires in COVID-19. J was trimmed by 2 bases and V by 4 bases; bases with no gene match: 5. Germline loops: CDR1 SGHNT, CDR2 YYREEE (reference sequence). CDR3 length: 16 amino acids. The assay was immunoSEQ multiplex PCR, and TCRdb's table has in-frame clones only and misses some. Here the sample spans under 90,000 clones, 70% to 80% being singletons. The TCR originated in a human donor in a cohort sampled during active COVID-19. The sequenced material came from peripheral blood. The chain uses TRBV5-4 and TRBJ2-5, with TRBD2 identical over 13 bases. CDR3 sequence reads: CASSASLAGGQETQYF. The CDR3 DNA is TGTGCCAGCAGCGCCTCACTAGCGGGGGGGCAAGAGACCCAGTACTTC.